Listed below are T cell receptor beta chains from one sample, sequenced in a study of T cell therapy after organ transplantation. Method: immunoSEQ multiplex PCR; TCRdb's copy keeps in-frame clones and lacks some. The sample contains about 21,000 clones, 84% of which appear only once. Their specific antigens are unknown. Specimen: CD8+ T cells from blood, collected after autologous CMV-specific T cell therapy. These receptors originate from a human patient who had received a solid organ transplant and had CMV disease. Some T cells may be graft donor cells. Both conserved end residues are part of each CDR3. The D gene is left open where the match is weak. Expanded clones are given a class, and other clones once, few, many or no size at all.

V,D,size,J,DNA,CDR3
TRBV9,-,-,TRBJ2-1,TGTGCCAGCAGCGTCTCCGACAATGAGCAGTTCTTC,CASSVSDNEQFF
TRBV6-4,-,-,TRBJ1-2,TGTGCCAGCAGCCCTTGGGACGGGGGCTATGGCTACACCTTC,CASSPWDGGYGYTF
TRBV15,-,-,TRBJ1-5,TGTGCCACCAGGCCCGAAAGGGGACGTCAGCCCCAGCATTTT,CATRPERGRQPQHF
TRBV5-6,TRBD2,once,TRBJ2-5,TGTGCCAGCAGCTTGTGGGGACTAGCGGGATTCGGGGAAGAGACCCAGTACTTC,CASSLWGLAGFGEETQYF
TRBV4-3,TRBD1,medium-sized,TRBJ2-7,TGCGCCAGCAGCCAAGTTTCCGGGACAGGGGGCTACGAGCAGTACTTC,CASSQVSGTGGYEQYF
TRBV13,-,once,TRBJ2-3,TGTGCCAGCAGCTCCCGACTCTGGTCCGTCACAGATACGCAGTATTTT,CASSSRLWSVTDTQYF
TRBV2,-,-,TRBJ2-3,TGTGCCAGCAGCGGAGAACTCCCCACAGATACGCAGTATTTT,CASSGELPTDTQYF
TRBV25-1,TRBD2,-,TRBJ2-4,TGTGCCAGCAGTGACGGGAGGTACAGGAACATTCAGTACTTC,CASSDGRYRNIQYF
TRBV7-9,TRBD1,-,TRBJ2-7,TGTGCCAGCAGTTCCACGACAGGGGCGGCCGTCTACGAGCAGTACTTC,CASSSTTGAAVYEQYF
TRBV15,TRBD2,-,TRBJ2-2,TGTGCCACCAGTGGGTCGACTAGCGGTTACACCGGGGAGCTGTTTTTT,CATSGSTSGYTGELFF